Listed below are T cell receptor beta chains from one sample, sequenced in a study of CXCR3-negative and CXCR3-positive naive CD8 T cells. TCRdb reworked the 5' RACE reads into one entry per CDR3 protein, no DNA. This listing includes around 66,000 distinct CDR3 sequences. Specimen: naive CXCR3+ CD8+ T cells from blood. Source of these receptors: a human donor in good health. Some clones in this sample may be carry-over from other donors' samples. CDR3s include the opening cysteine and the closing phenylalanine or tryptophan. The order of the fields is V gene, CDR3 length, J gene, CDR3 protein.

TRBV29-1	16	TRBJ2-3	CSVILPGLVSTDTQYF
TRBV4-3	14	TRBJ2-2	CASSPRFGPGELFF
TRBV7-7	13	TRBJ2-5	CASSLSGRETQYF
TRBV20-1	15	TRBJ2-7	CSARDEGGSSYEQYF
TRBV10-1	12	TRBJ2-1	CATAPGIDEQFF
TRBV5-5	14	TRBJ2-2	CASSSGWNTGELFF
TRBV20-1	14	TRBJ2-1	CSAKVGKTYNEQFF
TRBV7-2	16	TRBJ1-2	CASSLPRQGGSYGYTF
TRBV7-3	12	TRBJ2-1	CASSLGGLEQFF
TRBV6-4	16	TRBJ2-2	CASSDTGTTNTGELFF
TRBV19	15	TRBJ2-1	CASSSRNPIYNEQFF
TRBV29-1	14	TRBJ2-1	CSVEGLTGGDEQFF
TRBV29-1	12	TRBJ1-2	CSVRGSNYGYTF
TRBV20-1	11	TRBJ1-1	CSVQLNTEAFF
TRBV24-1	12	TRBJ2-2	CATGENTGELFF
TRBV12-3/TRBV12-4	15	TRBJ2-2	CASGPPGRLTGELFF
TRBV6-6	13	TRBJ1-1	CASSYSIGTEAFF
TRBV27	13	TRBJ2-3	CASSLGRTDTQYF
TRBV29-1	13	TRBJ1-1	CSVGSYTNTEAFF
TRBV6-4	15	TRBJ2-4	CASSTSEGAQNIQYF
TRBV12-3/TRBV12-4	14	TRBJ2-7	CASSLPTITYEQYF
TRBV14	15	TRBJ1-4	CASSQEGRSNEKLFF
TRBV10-2	13	TRBJ1-2	CASSEFDTDGYTF
TRBV20-1	15	TRBJ2-5	CSAEKTSGGEETQYF
TRBV4-3	16	TRBJ2-4	CASSQDRSLAKNIQYF
TRBV12-3/TRBV12-4	15	TRBJ2-1	CASSLVAEAYNEQFF